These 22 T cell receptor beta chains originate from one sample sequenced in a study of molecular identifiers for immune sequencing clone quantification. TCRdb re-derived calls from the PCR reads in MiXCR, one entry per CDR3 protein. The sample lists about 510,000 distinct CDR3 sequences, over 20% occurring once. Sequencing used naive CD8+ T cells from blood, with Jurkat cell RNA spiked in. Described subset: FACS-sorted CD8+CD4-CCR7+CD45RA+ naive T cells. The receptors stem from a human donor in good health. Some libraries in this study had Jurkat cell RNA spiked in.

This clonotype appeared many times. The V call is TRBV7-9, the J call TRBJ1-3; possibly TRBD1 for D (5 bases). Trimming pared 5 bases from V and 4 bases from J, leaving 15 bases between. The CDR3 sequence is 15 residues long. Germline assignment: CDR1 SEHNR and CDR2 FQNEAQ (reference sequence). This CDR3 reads CASSLAGLEGNTIYF. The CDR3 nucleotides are TGTGCCAGCAGCCTTGCAGGGCTAGAAGGAAACACCATATATTTT.

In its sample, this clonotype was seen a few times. CDR3 DNA sequence: TGTGCCAGCTCCCCGATGGACAGGGTAGCTCGGAACACTGAAGCTTTCTTT. Its translation: CASSPMDRVARNTEAFF. V is TRBV6-2 or TRBV6-3 and J is TRBJ1-1, with TRBD1 matching over 8 bases. V lost 8 bases and J lost 1; bases outside the gene matches: 15. Germline V gene sequence: CDR1 MNHEY, CDR2 SVGEGT. The CDR3 sequence is 17 residues long.

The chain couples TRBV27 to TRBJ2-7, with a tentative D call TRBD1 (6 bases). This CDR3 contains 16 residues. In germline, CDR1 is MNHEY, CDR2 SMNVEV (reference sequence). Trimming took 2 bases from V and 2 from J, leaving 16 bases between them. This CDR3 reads CASSLRGVGGPYEQYF. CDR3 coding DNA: TGTGCCAGCAGTTTAAGAGGGGTAGGGGGTCCCTACGAGCAGTACTTC.

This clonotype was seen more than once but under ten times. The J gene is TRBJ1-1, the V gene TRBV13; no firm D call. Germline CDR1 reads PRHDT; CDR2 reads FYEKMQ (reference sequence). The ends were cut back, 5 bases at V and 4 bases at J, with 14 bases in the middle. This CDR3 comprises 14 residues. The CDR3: CASSLSVLSTEAFF. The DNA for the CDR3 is TGTGCCAGCAGCCTGAGCGTGCTGAGCACTGAAGCTTTCTTT.

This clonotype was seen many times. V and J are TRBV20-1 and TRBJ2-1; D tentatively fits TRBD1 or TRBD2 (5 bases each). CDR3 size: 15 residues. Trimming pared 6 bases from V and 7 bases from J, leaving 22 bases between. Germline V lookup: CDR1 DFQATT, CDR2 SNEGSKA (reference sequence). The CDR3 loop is CSANIWDQSWNEQFF. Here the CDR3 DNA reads TGCAGTGCCAATATATGGGACCAGTCGTGGAATGAGCAGTTCTTC.

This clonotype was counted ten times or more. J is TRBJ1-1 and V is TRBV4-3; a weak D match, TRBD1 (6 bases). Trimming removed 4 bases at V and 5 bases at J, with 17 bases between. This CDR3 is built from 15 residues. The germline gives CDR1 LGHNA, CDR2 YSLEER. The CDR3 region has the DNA TGCGCCAGCAGCCCCGAGGGAGGGGGTCGGACTGAAGCTTTCTTT. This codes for CASSPEGGGRTEAFF.

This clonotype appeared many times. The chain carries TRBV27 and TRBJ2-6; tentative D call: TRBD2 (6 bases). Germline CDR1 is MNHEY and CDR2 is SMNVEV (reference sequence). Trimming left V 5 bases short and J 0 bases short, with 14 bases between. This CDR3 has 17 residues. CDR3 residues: CASSAGGPNSGANVLTF. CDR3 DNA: TGTGCCAGCAGTGCCGGGGGTCCAAACTCTGGGGCCAACGTCCTGACTTTC. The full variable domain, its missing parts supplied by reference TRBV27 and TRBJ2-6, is EAQVTQNPRYLITVTGKKLTVTCSQNMNHEYMSWYRQDPGLGLRQIYYSMNVEVTDKGDVPEGYKVSRKEKRNFPLILESPSPNQTSLYFCASSAGGPNSGANVLTFGAGSRLTVL.

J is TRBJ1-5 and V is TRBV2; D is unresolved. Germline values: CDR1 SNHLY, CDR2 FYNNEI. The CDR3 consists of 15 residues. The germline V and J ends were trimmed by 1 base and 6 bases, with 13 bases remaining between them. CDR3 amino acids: CASSEVRGSFQPQHF. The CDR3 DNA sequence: TGTGCCAGCAGTGAAGTTCGTGGCAGCTTTCAGCCCCAGCATTTT.

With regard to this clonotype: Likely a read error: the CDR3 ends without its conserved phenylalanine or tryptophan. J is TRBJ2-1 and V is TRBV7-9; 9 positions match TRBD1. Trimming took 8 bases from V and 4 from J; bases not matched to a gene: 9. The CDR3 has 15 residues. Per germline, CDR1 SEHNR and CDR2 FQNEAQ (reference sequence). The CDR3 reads CASGRTGGLYNEQFL. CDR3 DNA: TGTGCCAGCGGCCGAACAGGGGGCCTTTACAATGAGCAGTTCCTC.

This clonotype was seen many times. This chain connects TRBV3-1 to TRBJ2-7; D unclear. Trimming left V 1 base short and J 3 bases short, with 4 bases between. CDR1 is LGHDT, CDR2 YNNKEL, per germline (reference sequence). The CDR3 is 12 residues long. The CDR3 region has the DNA TGTGCCAGCAGCCAAGTAGGCTACGAGCAGTACTTC. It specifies CASSQVGYEQYF.

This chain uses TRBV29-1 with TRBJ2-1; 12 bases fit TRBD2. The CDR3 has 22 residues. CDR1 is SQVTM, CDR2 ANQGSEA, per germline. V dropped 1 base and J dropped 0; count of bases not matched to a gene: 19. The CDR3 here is CSVEGMVLASGRGRTSYNEQFF. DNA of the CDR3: TGCAGCGTTGAAGGTATGGTCCTGGCTAGCGGGAGGGGTAGAACCTCCTACAATGAGCAGTTCTTC.

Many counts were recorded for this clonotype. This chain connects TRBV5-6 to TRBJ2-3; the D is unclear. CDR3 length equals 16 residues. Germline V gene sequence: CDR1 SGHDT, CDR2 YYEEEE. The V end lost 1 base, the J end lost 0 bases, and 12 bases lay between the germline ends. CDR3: CASSLRLGSSTDTQYF. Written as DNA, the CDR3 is TGTGCCAGCAGCTTGCGCCTTGGCTCTAGCACAGATACGCAGTATTTT.

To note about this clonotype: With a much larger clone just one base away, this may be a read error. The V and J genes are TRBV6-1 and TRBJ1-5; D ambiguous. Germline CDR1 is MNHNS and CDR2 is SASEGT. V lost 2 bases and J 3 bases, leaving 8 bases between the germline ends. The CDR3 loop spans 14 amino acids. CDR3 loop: CASSESSFNQPQHF. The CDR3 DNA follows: TGTGCCAGCAGTGAATCCTCCTTCAATCAGCCCCAGCATTTT.

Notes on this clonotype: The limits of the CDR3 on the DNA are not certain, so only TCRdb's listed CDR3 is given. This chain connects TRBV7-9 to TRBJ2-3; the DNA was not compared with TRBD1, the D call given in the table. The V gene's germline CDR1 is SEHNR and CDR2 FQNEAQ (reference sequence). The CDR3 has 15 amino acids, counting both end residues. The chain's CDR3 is CASSWGQGSLNTQCF.

CDR3 amino acids: CASRERQGATDTQYF. The CDR3 DNA follows: TGTGCCAGCAGGGAGAGACAGGGGGCCACAGATACGCAGTATTTT. V gene TRBV6-2 or TRBV6-3 combines with J gene TRBJ2-3, with TRBD1 matching 10 bases. V lost 6 bases to trimming and J lost 2 bases; unmatched junction nucleotides: 5. The CDR3 contains 15 residues. The germline V gene encodes CDR1 MNHEY and CDR2 SVGEGT.

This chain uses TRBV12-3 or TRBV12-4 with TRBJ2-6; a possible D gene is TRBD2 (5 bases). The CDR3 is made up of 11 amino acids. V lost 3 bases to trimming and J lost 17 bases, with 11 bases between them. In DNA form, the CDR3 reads TGTGCCAGCAGTTTCATCGGGGATATGACTTTC. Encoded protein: CASSFIGDMTF.

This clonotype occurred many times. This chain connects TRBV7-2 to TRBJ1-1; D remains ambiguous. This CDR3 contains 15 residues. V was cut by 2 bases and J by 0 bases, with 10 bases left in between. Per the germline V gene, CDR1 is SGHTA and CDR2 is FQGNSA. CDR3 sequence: CASSLHRELNTEAFF. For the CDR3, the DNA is TGTGCCAGCAGCTTACATAGAGAGTTGAACACTGAAGCTTTCTTT. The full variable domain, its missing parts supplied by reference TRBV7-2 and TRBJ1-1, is GAGVSQSPSNKVTEKGKDVELRCDPISGHTALYWYRQSLGQGLEFLIYFQGNSAPDKSGLPSDRFSAERTGGSVSTLTIQRTQQEDSAVYLCASSLHRELNTEAFFGQGTRLTVV.

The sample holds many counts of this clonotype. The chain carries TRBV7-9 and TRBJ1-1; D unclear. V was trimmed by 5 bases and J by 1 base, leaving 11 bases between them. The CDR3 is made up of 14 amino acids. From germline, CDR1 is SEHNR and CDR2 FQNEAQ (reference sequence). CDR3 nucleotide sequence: TGTGCCAGCAGCCTACTCCGACAGAACACTGAAGCTTTCTTT. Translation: CASSLLRQNTEAFF.

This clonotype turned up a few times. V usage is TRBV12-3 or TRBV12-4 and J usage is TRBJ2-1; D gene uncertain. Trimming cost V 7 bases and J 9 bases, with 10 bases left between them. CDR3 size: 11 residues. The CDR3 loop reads CASKTVSEQFF. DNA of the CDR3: TGTGCCAGCAAGACTGTCAGTGAGCAGTTCTTC.

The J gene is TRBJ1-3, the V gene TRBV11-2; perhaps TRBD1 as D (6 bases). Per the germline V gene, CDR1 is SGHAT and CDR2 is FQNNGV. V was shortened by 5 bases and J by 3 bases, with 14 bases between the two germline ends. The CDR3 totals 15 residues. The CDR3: CASSRPQGLGNTIYF. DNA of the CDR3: TGTGCCAGCAGCCGCCCCCAGGGGCTTGGAAACACCATATATTTT.

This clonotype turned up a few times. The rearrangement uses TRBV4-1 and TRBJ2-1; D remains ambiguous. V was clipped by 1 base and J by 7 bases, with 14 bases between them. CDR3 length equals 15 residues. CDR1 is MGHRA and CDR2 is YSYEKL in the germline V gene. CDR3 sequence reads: CASSQVTGERNEQFF. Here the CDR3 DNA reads TGCGCCAGCAGCCAAGTGACTGGCGAGAGAAATGAGCAGTTCTTC.

The CDR3 coding sequence is TGCGCCAGCAGCCAAGCAAAGGGACAGGGGACGTACAATGAGCAGTTCTTC. Its protein product is CASSQAKGQGTYNEQFF. V is TRBV4-3 and J is TRBJ2-1; 10 nucleotides line up with TRBD1. Germline CDR1 and CDR2: LGHNA and YSLEER. The V and J ends lost 1 base and 4 bases, in that order; junction bases with no gene match: 7. The length of the CDR3 is 17 residues.